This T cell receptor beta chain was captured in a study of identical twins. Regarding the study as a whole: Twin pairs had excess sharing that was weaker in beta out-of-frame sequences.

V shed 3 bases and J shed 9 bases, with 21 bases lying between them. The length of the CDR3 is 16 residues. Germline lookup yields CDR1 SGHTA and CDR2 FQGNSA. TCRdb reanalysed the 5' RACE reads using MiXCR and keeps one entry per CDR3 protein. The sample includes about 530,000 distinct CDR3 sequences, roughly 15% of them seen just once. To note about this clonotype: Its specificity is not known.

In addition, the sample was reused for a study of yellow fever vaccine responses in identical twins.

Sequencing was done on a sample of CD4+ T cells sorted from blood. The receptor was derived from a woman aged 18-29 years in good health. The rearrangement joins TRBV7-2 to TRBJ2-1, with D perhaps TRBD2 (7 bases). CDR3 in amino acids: CASSFVTGLGGSEQFF. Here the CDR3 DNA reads TGTGCCAGCAGCTTCGTGACTGGACTAGGGGGTAGTGAGCAGTTCTTC.